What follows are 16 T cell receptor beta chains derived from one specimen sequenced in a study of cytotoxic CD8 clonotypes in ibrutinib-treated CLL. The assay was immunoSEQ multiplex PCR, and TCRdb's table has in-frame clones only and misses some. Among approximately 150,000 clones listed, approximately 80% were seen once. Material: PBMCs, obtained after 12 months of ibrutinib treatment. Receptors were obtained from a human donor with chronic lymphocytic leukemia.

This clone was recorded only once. Here the CDR3 reads CASSWGDSKGYTF. DNA of the CDR3: TGTGCCAGCAGCTGGGGCGACTCAAAGGGCTACACCTTC. The genes are TRBV5-6 and TRBJ1-2; a possible D gene is TRBD1 (5 bases). The CDR3 runs to 13 residues. The ends were cut back, 3 bases at V and 8 bases at J, with 14 bases in the middle. Germline CDR1 is SGHDT and CDR2 is YYEEEE. Complete variable domain (other parts from reference TRBV5-6 and TRBJ1-2): DAGVTQSPTHLIKTRGQQVTLRCSPKSGHDTVSWYQQALGQGPQFIFQYYEEEERQRGNFPDRFSGHQFPNYSSELNVNALLLGDSALYLCASSWGDSKGYTFGSGTRLTVV.

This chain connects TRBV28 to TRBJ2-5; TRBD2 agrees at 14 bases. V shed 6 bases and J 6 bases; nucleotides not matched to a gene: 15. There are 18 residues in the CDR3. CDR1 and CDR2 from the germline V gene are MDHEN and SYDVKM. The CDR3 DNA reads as TGTGCCAGCAGGGGATCAGTGGGGACTAGCGGGGGTTTAAAGACCCAGTACTTC. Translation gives CASRGSVGTSGGLKTQYF. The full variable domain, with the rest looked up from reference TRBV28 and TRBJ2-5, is DVKVTQSSRYLVKRTGEKVFLECVQDMDHENMFWYRQDPGLGLRLIYFSYDVKMKEKGDIPEGYSVSREKKERFSLILESASTNQTSMYLCASRGSVGTSGGLKTQYFGPGTRLLVL.

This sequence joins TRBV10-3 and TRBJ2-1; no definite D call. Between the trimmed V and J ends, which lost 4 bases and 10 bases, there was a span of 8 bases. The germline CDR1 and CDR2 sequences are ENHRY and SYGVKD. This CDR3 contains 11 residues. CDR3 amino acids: CAISVLNEQFF. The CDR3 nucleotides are TGTGCCATCAGTGTGTTAAACGAGCAGTTCTTC.

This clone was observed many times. DNA of the CDR3: TGTGCCAGCAGTTATTCGAAACGGGTCTCTGGAAACACCATATATTTT. It specifies CASSYSKRVSGNTIYF. J is TRBJ1-3 and V is TRBV6-5; D unresolved. The V end lost 3 bases, the J end lost 0 bases, and 12 bases lay between the germline ends. Per the germline V gene, CDR1 is MNHEY and CDR2 is SVGAGI. The CDR3 runs 16 residues.

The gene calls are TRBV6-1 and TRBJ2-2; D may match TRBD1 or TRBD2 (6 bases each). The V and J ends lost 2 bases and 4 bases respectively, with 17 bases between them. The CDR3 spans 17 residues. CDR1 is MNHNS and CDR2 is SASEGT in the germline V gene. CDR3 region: CASSEFRTGATTGELFF. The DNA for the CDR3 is TGTGCCAGCAGTGAATTTAGGACGGGGGCGACCACCGGGGAGCTGTTTTTT.

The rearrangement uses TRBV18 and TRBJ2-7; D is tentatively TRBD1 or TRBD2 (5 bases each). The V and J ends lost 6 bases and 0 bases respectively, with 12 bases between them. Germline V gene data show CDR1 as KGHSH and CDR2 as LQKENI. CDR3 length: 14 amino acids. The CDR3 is CASSRDGYSYEQYF. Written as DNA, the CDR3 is TGTGCCAGCTCTCGGGACGGCTACTCCTACGAGCAGTACTTC.

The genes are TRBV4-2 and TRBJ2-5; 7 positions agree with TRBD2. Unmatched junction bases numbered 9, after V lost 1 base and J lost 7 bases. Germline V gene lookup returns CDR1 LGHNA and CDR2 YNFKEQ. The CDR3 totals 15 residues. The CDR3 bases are TGTGCCAGCAGCCAAGTAGGGAGGGAGTCTGGGACCCAGTACTTC. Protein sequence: CASSQVGRESGTQYF.

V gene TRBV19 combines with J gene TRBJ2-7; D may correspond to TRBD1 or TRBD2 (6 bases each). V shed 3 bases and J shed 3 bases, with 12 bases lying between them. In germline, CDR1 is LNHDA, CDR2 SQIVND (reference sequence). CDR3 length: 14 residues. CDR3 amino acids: CASSIIGGGYEQYF. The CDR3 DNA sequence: TGTGCCAGTAGTATTATCGGGGGCGGCTACGAGCAGTACTTC.

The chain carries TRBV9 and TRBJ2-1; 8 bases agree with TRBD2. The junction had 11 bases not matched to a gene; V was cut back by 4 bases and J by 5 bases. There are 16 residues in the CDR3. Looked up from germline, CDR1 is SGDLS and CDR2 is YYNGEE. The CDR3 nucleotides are TGTGCCAGCAGCCCCATGGGAGCGGGAGTACACAATGAGCAGTTCTTC. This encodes CASSPMGAGVHNEQFF.

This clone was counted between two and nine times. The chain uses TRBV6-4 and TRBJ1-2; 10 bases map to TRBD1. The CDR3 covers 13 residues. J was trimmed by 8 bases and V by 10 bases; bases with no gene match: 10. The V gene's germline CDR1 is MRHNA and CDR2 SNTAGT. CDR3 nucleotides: TGTGCCACCCGGGACAGGGGCCTCGGGGGCTACACCTTC. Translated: CATRDRGLGGYTF.

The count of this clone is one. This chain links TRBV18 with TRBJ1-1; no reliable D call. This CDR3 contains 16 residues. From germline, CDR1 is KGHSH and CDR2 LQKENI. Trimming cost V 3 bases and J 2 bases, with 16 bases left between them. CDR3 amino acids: CASSPRRVGSNTEAFF. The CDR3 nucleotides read TGTGCCAGCTCACCGCGCCGAGTGGGGTCAAACACTGAAGCTTTCTTT.

CDR3 sequence (DNA): TGTGCCAGTAGTTTCGGTGCTAACTATGGCTACACCTTC. This translates into CASSFGANYGYTF. The chain joins TRBV19 to TRBJ1-2; no definite D call. The CDR3 runs 13 residues. Deletions cut 5 bases from V and 0 bases from J, with 7 bases between. The V gene's germline CDR1 is LNHDA and CDR2 SQIVND (reference sequence).

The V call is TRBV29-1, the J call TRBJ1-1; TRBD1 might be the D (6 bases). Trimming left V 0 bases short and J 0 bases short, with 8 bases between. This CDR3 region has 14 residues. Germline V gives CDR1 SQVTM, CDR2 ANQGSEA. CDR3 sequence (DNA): TGCAGCGTTGAAGATGCAGGGGTGAACACTGAAGCTTTCTTT. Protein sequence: CSVEDAGVNTEAFF. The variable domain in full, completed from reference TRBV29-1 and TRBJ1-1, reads SAVISQKPSRDICQRGTSLTIQCQVDSQVTMMFWYRQQPGQSLTLIATANQGSEATYESGFVIDKFPISRPNLTFSTLTVSNMSPEDSSIYLCSVEDAGVNTEAFFGQGTRLTVV.

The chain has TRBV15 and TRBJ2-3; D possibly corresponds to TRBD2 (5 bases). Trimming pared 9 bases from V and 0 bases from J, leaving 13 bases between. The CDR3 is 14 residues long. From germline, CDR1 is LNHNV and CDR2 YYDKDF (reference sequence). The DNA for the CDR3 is TGTGCCACACGCTGGGAGCGTAGCACAGATACGCAGTATTTT. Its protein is CATRWERSTDTQYF.

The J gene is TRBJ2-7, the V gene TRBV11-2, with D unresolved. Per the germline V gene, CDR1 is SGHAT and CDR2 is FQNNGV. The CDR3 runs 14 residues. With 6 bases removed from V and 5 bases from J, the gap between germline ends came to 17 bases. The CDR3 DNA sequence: TGTGCCAGCAGAACTTGGACGGAAAAGGACGAGCAGTACTTC. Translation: CASRTWTEKDEQYF.

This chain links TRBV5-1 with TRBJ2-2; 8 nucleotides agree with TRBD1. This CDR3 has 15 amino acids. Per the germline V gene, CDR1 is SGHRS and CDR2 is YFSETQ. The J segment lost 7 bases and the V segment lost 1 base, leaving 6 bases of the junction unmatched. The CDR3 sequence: CASSLMTGENGELFF. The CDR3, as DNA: TGCGCCAGCAGCTTGATGACAGGGGAGAACGGGGAGCTGTTTTTT.